This T cell receptor (beta chain) is from a study of blood T cells in healthy people across ages. General observations from the study: It was held that diversity estimates obtained from one million T cells represented underestimates. In long-lived donors, naive CD4+ cell counts and diversity exceeded those of aged donors. Unsorted PBMC input precluded a conclusive naive versus antigen-experienced comparison.

A J-beta primer mix and a sample-barcoded 5' primer were used in a second PCR of roughly 7 to 12 cycles. MiXCR, applied by TCRdb to the 5' RACE reads, yields one record per CDR3 protein. The sample comprises roughly 1,700,000 distinct CDR3 sequences, approximately 28% of which are singletons, and less than 9.5% rests with the top ten. CDR1 is SGHTA, CDR2 FQGNSA, per germline. Trimming took off 0 bases at V and 2 bases at J, with 7 bases between the two ends. The CDR3 has 15 amino acids. On this clonotype: Its target is not known.

The rearrangement links TRBV7-2 to TRBJ2-2; D not certain. The receptor comes from a woman in her twenties or thirties in good health. Source material: blood. This chain's CDR3 is CASSLAWGNTGELFF. CDR3 nucleotide sequence: TGTGCCAGCAGCTTAGCCTGGGGTAACACCGGGGAGCTGTTTTTT. The full variable domain, its missing parts supplied by reference TRBV7-2 and TRBJ2-2, is GAGVSQSPSNKVTEKGKDVELRCDPISGHTALYWYRQSLGQGLEFLIYFQGNSAPDKSGLPSDRFSAERTGGSVSTLTIQRTQQEDSAVYLCASSLAWGNTGELFFGEGSRLTVL.